The 2 T cell receptor beta chains below come from one sample, sequenced in a study of PD-1 blockade in classical Hodgkin lymphoma. Profiling relied on immunoSEQ multiplex PCR, and the TCRdb table lists in-frame clones only, not all of them. This table holds around 58,000 clones, about 92% found once. No patient escaped relapse after autologous stem cell transplantation, and brentuximab vedotin exposure varied. Specimen: peripheral blood mononuclear cells (PBMCs), collected at baseline. The receptors stem from a human donor with classical Hodgkin lymphoma.

V usage is TRBV2 and J usage is TRBJ2-7; 10 bases match TRBD1. V shed 7 bases and J 6 bases; nucleotides not matched to a gene: 9. CDR1 and CDR2 from the germline V gene are SNHLY and FYNNEI. This CDR3 contains 14 residues. CDR3 bases: TGTGCCAGCATCTCCGGGACAGGGGTTTTCGAGCAGTACTTC. Its protein is CASISGTGVFEQYF.

This chain connects TRBV19 to TRBJ2-6; D is unresolved. Deletions cut 5 bases from V and 0 bases from J, with 11 bases between. The germline CDR1 and CDR2 sequences are LNHDA and SQIVND (reference sequence). This CDR3 has 16 residues. The CDR3 region is CASSQTRSSGANVLTF. The CDR3 coding sequence is TGTGCCAGTAGTCAAACACGGAGCTCTGGGGCCAACGTCCTGACTTTC.